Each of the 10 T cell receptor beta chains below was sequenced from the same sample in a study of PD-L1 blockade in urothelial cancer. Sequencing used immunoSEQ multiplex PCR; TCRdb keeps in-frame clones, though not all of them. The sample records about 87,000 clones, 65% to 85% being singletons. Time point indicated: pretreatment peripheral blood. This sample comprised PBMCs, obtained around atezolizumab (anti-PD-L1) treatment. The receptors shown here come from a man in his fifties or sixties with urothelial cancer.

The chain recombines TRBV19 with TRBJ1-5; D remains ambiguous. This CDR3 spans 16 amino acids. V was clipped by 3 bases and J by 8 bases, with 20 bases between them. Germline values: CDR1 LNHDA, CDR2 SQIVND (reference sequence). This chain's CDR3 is CASSILPDMVGKPQHF. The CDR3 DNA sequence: TGTGCCAGTAGTATCCTCCCTGACATGGTTGGTAAGCCCCAGCATTTT. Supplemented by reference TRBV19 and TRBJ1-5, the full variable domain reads DGGITQSPKYLFRKEGQNVTLSCEQNLNHDAMYWYRQDPGQGLRLIYYSQIVNDFQKGDIAEGYSVSREKKESFPLTVTSAQKNPTAFYLCASSILPDMVGKPQHFGDGTRLSIL.

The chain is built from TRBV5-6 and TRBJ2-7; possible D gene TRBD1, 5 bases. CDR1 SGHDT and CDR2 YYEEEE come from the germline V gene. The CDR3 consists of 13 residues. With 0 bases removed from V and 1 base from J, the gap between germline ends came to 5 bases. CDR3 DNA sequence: TGTGCCAGCAGCTTGGAGGGGTCCTACGAGCAGTACTTC. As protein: CASSLEGSYEQYF.

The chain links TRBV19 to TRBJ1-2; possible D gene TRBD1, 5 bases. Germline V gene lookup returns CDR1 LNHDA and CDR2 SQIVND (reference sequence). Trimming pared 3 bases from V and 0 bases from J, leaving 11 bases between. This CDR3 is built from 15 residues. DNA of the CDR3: TGTGCCAGTAGTATGGGTGTAGGGGCTAACTATGGCTACACCTTC. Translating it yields CASSMGVGANYGYTF.

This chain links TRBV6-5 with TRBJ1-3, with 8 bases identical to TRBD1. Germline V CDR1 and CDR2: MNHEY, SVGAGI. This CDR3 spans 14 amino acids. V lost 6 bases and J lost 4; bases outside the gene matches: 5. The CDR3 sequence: CASRPGTGGNTIYF. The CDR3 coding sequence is TGTGCCAGCAGACCCGGGACAGGCGGAAACACCATATATTTT.

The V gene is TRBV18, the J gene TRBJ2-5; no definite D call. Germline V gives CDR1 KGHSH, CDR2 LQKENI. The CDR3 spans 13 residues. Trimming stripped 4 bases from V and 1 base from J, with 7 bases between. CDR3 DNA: TGTGCCAGCTCACGCGACATCCAAGAGACCCAGTACTTC. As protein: CASSRDIQETQYF.

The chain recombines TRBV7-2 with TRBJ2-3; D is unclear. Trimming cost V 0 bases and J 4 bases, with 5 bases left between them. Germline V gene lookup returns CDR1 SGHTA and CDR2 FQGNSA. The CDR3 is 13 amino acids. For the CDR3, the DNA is TGTGCCAGCAGCTTAGCGCGCGCAGATACGCAGTATTTT. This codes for CASSLARADTQYF.

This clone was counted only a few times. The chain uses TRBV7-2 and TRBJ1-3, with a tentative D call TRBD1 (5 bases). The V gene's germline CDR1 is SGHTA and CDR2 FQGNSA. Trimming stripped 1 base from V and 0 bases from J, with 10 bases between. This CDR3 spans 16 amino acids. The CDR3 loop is CASSLVPGPSGNTIYF. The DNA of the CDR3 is TGTGCCAGCAGCTTAGTACCAGGGCCCTCTGGAAACACCATATATTTT.

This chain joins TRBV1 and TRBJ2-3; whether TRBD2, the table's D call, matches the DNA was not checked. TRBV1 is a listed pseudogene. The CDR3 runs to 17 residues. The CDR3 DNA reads TGCACCAGCAGCTTTCCCGGGACTAGCGGGGTCACAGATACGCAGTATTTT. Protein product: CTSSFPGTSGVTDTQYF.

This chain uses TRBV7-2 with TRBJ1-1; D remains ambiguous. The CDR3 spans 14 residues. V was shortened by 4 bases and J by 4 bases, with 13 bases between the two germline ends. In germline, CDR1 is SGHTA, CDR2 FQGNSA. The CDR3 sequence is CASSYNGGGTEAFF. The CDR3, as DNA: TGTGCCAGCAGCTATAACGGAGGCGGCACTGAAGCTTTCTTT.

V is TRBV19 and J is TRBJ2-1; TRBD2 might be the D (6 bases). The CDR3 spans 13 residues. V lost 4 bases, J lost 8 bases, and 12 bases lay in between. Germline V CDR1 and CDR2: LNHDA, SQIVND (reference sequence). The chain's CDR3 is CASSNPGGHEQFF. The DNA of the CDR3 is TGTGCCAGTAGTAACCCCGGAGGGCATGAGCAGTTCTTC.